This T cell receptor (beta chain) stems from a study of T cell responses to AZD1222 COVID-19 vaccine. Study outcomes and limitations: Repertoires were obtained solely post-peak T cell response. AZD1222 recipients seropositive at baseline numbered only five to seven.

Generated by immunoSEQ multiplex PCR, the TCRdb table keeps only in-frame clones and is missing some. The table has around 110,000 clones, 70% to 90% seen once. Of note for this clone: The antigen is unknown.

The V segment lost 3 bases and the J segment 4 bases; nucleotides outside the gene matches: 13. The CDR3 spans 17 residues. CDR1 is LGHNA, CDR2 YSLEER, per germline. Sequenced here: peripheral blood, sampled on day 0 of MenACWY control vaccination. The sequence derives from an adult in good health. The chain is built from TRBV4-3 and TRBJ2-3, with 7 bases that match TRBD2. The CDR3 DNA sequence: TGCGCCAGCAGCCACCGCTTGGGGGGGGTTCTGGCAGATACGCAGTATTTT. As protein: CASSHRLGGVLADTQYF.